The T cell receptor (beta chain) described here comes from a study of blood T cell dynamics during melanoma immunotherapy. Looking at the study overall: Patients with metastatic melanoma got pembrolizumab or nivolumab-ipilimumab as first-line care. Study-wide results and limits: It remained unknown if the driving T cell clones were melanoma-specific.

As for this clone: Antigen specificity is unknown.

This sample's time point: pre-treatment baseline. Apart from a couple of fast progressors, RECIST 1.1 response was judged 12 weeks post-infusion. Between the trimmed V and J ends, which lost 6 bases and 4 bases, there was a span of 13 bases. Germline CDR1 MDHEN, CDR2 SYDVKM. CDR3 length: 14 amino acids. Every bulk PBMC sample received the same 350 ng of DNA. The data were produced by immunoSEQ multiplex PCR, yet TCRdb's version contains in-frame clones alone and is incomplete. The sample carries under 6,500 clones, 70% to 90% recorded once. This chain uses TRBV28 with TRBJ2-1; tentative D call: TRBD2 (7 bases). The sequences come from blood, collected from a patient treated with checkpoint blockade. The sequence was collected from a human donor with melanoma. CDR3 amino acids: CASRLGGRYNEQFF. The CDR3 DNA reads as TGTGCCAGCAGGCTGGGGGGGCGGTACAATGAGCAGTTCTTC.